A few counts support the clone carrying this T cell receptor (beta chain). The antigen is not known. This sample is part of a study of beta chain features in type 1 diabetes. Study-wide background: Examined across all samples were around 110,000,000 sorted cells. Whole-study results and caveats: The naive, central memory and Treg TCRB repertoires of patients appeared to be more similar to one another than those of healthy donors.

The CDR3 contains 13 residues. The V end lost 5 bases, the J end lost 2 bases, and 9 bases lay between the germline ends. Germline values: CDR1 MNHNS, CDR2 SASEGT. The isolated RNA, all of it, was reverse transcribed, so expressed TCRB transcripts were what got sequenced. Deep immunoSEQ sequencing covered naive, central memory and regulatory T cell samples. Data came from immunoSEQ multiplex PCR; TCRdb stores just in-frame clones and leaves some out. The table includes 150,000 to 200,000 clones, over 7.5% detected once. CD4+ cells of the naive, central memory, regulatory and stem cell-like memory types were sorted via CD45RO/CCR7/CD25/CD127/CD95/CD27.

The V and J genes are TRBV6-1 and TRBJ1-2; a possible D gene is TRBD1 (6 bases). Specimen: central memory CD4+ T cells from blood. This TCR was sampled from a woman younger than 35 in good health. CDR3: CASSPQGNYGYTF. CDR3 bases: TGTGCCAGCAGTCCACAGGGAAACTATGGCTACACCTTC.